The rows below give T cell receptor beta chains drawn from one sample of a study of CD4 T cells in relation to SARS-CoV-2 and coronaviruses. Data came from immunoSEQ multiplex PCR; TCRdb stores just in-frame clones and leaves some out. In the table there are 16,000 or so clones, 80% to 85% of which are singletons. What these receptors recognize is not known. Sequenced input: CD4+ T cells from PBMCs, cultured in vitro. These receptors were taken from a human donor in good health. Both conserved end residues are part of each CDR3. The D gene is left open where the match is weak. Clone size is shown for a subset of rows, as once, few, many or a class of expanded clone.

. . TRBJ2-7 TRBV15 TGTGCCACCAGCACACCACAGGGTCCTGGCTACGAGCAGTACTTC CATSTPQGPGYEQYF
. . TRBJ2-7 TRBV19 TGTGCCAGTACCACCCATTACGGGAGTCTCTACGAGCAGTACTTC CASTTHYGSLYEQYF
TRBD2 . TRBJ2-3 TRBV4-2 TGTGCCAGCAGCCTCCTGGCGAGAGCGGGAGGGGTAGCCACGGATACGCAGTATTTT CASSLLARAGGVATDTQYF
. . TRBJ1-6 TRBV7-9 TGTGCCAGCAGCTTCCTTGGGGTTAATTCACCCCTCCACTTT CASSFLGVNSPLHF
. once TRBJ2-5 TRBV25-1 TGTGCCAGCAGCCCCCCCTTATTGGGACAAGAGACCCAGTACTTC CASSPPLLGQETQYF
. . TRBJ1-2 TRBV27 TGTGCCAGCAGTTATGGCTACACCTTC CASSYGYTF
TRBD2 . TRBJ2-1 TRBV3-1/TRBV3-2 TGTGCCAGCAGCCAAGGGCCTAGCGGTTACAATGAGCAGTTCTTC CASSQGPSGYNEQFF
. . TRBJ1-1 TRBV18 TGTGCCAGCTCACAGGACACGGGAGAGACTGAAGCTTTCTTT CASSQDTGETEAFF
. few TRBJ1-6 TRBV9 TGTGCCAGCAGCGTAGGGAGACAGCAGGACGGACCCCTCCACTTT CASSVGRQQDGPLHF
. . TRBJ2-1 TRBV24-1 TGTGCCACCGAGAGGGGGGGTTCGAATGAGCAGTTCTTC CATERGGSNEQFF
. . TRBJ1-2 TRBV5-1 TGCGCCAGCAGCTTGGAATCGAGGGTTTGGGGCTATGGCTACACCTTC CASSLESRVWGYGYTF
. . TRBJ2-7 TRBV20-1 TGCAGTGCTAGTAGGCCGAACTACGAGCAGTACTTC CSASRPNYEQYF
TRBD1 . TRBJ2-7 TRBV20-1 TGCAGTGCTAGTAGTGGGACAGGGCTTCGGGAGCAGTACTTC CSASSGTGLREQYF
. . TRBJ1-2 TRBV12-3/TRBV12-4 TGTGCCAGCAGTTCGACAGAAAACTATGGCTACACCTTC CASSSTENYGYTF
. . TRBJ1-1 TRBV7-9 TGTGCCAGCAGCTTAATGGTCCCGAACACTGAAGCTTTCTTT CASSLMVPNTEAFF
. . TRBJ1-1 TRBV6-6 TGTGCCAGCAGTTGGGAGGTTAGTACTGAAGCTTTCTTT CASSWEVSTEAFF
. . TRBJ1-5 TRBV19 TGTGCCAGTAGTTCTCAGGGCGGCAATCAGCCCCAGCATTTT CASSSQGGNQPQHF
. once TRBJ2-7 TRBV11-2 TGTGCCAGCAGCTTAGGGGCCTTTATGGGGTACGAGCAGTACTTC CASSLGAFMGYEQYF
. . TRBJ1-1 TRBV25-1 TGTGCCAGCAGCAAAAGGGGGGGAACTGAAGCTTTCTTT CASSKRGGTEAFF
. . TRBJ1-6 TRBV4-1 TGCGCCAGCAGCCAGATCCCACCCCGGGGTCGGGCCAATTCACCCCTCCACTTT CASSQIPPRGRANSPLHF
. once TRBJ1-1 TRBV15 TGTGCCACCAGCGCGCAGAGGAAGATCAGGTGGGGAACTGAAGCTTTCTTT CATSAQRKIRWGTEAFF
. . TRBJ2-5 TRBV24-1 TGTGCCACCAGTGAGCCGCAAATCAGTGGGACCCAGTACTTC CATSEPQISGTQYF
. . TRBJ2-7 TRBV5-5 TGTGCCAGCAGTCCTCTCCCGGGACAAACCTACGAGCAGTACTTC CASSPLPGQTYEQYF
TRBD2 . TRBJ2-1 TRBV4-1 TGCGCCAGCAGCCAGACTAGCGGGAGAAACAATGAGCAGTTCTTC CASSQTSGRNNEQFF